These T cell receptor beta chains were read from a single sample in a study of blood T cell repertoires in COVID-19. The method was immunoSEQ multiplex PCR; TCRdb's version includes in-frame clones alone and lacks a portion of them. The sample includes 110,000 to 150,000 clones, 80% to 90% of them seen just once. The sequencing input was PBMCs or T cells enriched from blood (not recorded which). The receptor source for this set is a man between 45 and 60 years old who had recovered from COVID-19. CDR3s include the opening cysteine and the closing phenylalanine or tryptophan. The D gene is left open where the match is weak.

V gene	J gene	D gene	CDR3 protein	CDR3 DNA
TRBV2	TRBJ2-5	NA	CASSLYQETQYF	TGTGCCAGCAGTCTGTACCAAGAGACCCAGTACTTC
TRBV7-9	TRBJ1-2	TRBD1	CASSSRTGNYGYTF	TGTGCCAGCAGCTCGAGGACAGGGAACTATGGCTACACCTTC
TRBV5-5	TRBJ1-1	NA	CASSDTVNTEAFF	TGTGCCAGCAGTGACACAGTGAACACTGAAGCTTTCTTT
TRBV20-1	TRBJ1-1	NA	CSASLGSHMNTEAFF	TGCAGTGCTAGTTTGGGCAGCCATATGAACACTGAAGCTTTCTTT
TRBV18	TRBJ2-7	NA	CASSRQGYEQYF	TGTGCCAGCTCACGTCAGGGCTACGAGCAGTACTTC
TRBV6-5	TRBJ2-2	NA	CASSYGHNSGELFF	TGTGCCAGCAGTTACGGGCATAACTCCGGGGAGCTGTTTTTT
TRBV20-1	TRBJ2-4	NA	CSASVGMSSLAKNIQYF	TGCAGTGCTAGTGTTGGTATGAGTTCTCTAGCCAAAAACATTCAGTACTTC
TRBV9	TRBJ1-3	NA	CASSVMSSGNTIYF	TGTGCCAGCAGCGTAATGAGCTCTGGAAACACCATATATTTT
TRBV6-4	TRBJ2-1	TRBD2	CASSDSWRGANNEQFF	TGTGCCAGCAGTGACTCTTGGCGGGGGGCAAACAATGAGCAGTTCTTC
TRBV6-2/TRBV6-3	TRBJ1-6	NA	CASSRQISNSPLHF	TGTGCCAGCAGTCGACAGATTTCTAATTCACCCCTCCACTTT
TRBV27	TRBJ1-1	NA	CASSPVLGNTEAFF	TGTGCCAGCAGTCCGGTACTTGGGAACACTGAAGCTTTCTTT
TRBV5-5	TRBJ1-2	NA	CASSLAIVTIAALDGYTF	TGTGCCAGCAGCTTGGCCATCGTAACGATAGCGGCCCTTGATGGCTACACCTTC
TRBV5-1	TRBJ1-5	NA	CASSLFPGSNQPQHF	TGCGCCAGCAGCTTGTTTCCAGGGAGCAATCAGCCCCAGCATTTT
TRBV3-1/TRBV3-2	TRBJ2-1	NA	CASSRGGRVINEQFF	TGTGCCAGCAGCCGGGGGGGCCGGGTCATCAATGAGCAGTTCTTC
TRBV4-2	TRBJ1-2	NA	CASSQEAGTYYGYTF	TGTGCCAGCAGCCAAGAGGCAGGTACCTATTATGGCTACACCTTC